The 14 T cell receptor beta chains in this list originate from one sample, sequenced in a study of T cells in Graves' hyperthyroidism and ophthalmopathy. The TCR beta CDR3 regions underwent amplification using RNA transcripts as the source. With the HTBI primer set, the TCR CDR3 went through a first round of RT-PCR. MiXCR, applied by TCRdb to the multiplex PCR reads, yields one record per CDR3 protein. The sample gives 500,000 to 800,000 distinct CDR3 sequences, 45% of which show up once; 7% to 7.5% is in the top ten. Sequenced material: peripheral blood or thyroid tissue (not recorded which). The receptors come from an adult man with Graves' disease, either hyperthyroidism or ophthalmopathy (not recorded which).

The chain recombines TRBV6-5 with TRBJ1-2; the match to TRBD1 covers 7 bases. Per the germline V gene, CDR1 is MNHEY and CDR2 is SVGAGI. Trimming cost V 2 bases and J 7 bases; bases outside gene matches: 4. This CDR3 comprises 13 residues. The CDR3 coding sequence is TGTGCCAGCAGTTACGATGACAGGGCTGGCTACACCTTC. Its translation is CASSYDDRAGYTF.

In its sample, this clonotype was seen a few times. At one of its ends the junction is not consistent with the germline gene, which may arise from a read error. The CDR3 region has the DNA TGTGCCAGCAGTGAGTGGACAGCCCCCCCGAACACTGAAGCTTTCTTT. As protein: CASSEWTAPPNTEAFF. The V call is TRBV10-3, the J call TRBJ1-1; maybe TRBD1 (6 bases). Germline CDR1 reads ENHRY; CDR2 reads SYGVKD. CDR3 size: 16 residues.

The chain links TRBV29-1 to TRBJ1-1; 11 bases are shared with TRBD1. This CDR3 region has 16 residues. Germline CDR1 reads SQVTM; CDR2 reads ANQGSEA. Trimming at V came to 2 bases and at J to 6 bases, leaving 11 bases not matched to a gene. The CDR3: CSVEMRGTGGWPEAFF. Written as DNA, the CDR3 is TGCAGCGTTGAAATGCGCGGGACAGGGGGTTGGCCTGAAGCTTTCTTT.

A note on this clonotype: A much larger clone lies a single base off, so this may be a read error. The chain uses TRBV7-9 and TRBJ1-4; D is unclear. This CDR3 comprises 12 residues. Germline lookup yields CDR1 SEHNR and CDR2 FQNEAQ (reference sequence). CDR3 nucleotides: TGTGCCAGCAGCTTAGCCCGCGAAAACCTGTTTTTT. Translating it yields CASSLARENLFF.

This clonotype was seen once. J is TRBJ1-4 and V is TRBV7-9; 11 nucleotides match TRBD1. The CDR3 contains 16 residues. Trimming cost V 3 bases and J 8 bases; bases outside gene matches: 8. Germline V lookup: CDR1 SEHNR, CDR2 FQNEAQ (reference sequence). The CDR3 loop reads CASSFRDRGVNEKLFF. The CDR3 DNA reads TGTGCCAGCAGCTTCCGGGACAGGGGGGTGAACGAAAAACTGTTTTTT.

This sequence joins TRBV20-1 and TRBJ2-7; no definite D call. Deletions cut 0 bases from V and 2 bases from J, with 11 bases between. This CDR3 is built from 14 residues. Per the germline V gene, CDR1 is DFQATT and CDR2 is SNEGSKA (reference sequence). CDR3 coding DNA: TGCAGTGCTAGAGATGAGAGGAACCCCTACGAGCAGTACTTC. Translation: CSARDERNPYEQYF.

This chain uses TRBV11-1 with TRBJ1-3; 8 nucleotides align to TRBD1. The V gene end was trimmed by 6 bases and the J gene end by 0 bases; junction bases not matched to a gene: 4. The CDR3 runs 15 residues. Germline V lookup: CDR1 SGHAT, CDR2 FQDESV (reference sequence). The CDR3 DNA follows: TGTGCCAGCAGGACTACAGGGGGCTCTGGAAACACCATATATTTT. It specifies CASRTTGGSGNTIYF. Full variable domain (rest looked up from reference TRBV11-1 and TRBJ1-3): EAEVAQSPRYKITEKSQAVAFWCDPISGHATLYWYRQILGQGPELLVQFQDESVVDDSQLPKDRFSAERLKGVDSTLKIQPAELGDSAMYLCASRTTGGSGNTIYFGEGSWLTVV.

This rearrangement joins TRBV9 to TRBJ1-1; 7 positions match TRBD1. Germline V CDR1 and CDR2: SGDLS, YYNGEE. The CDR3 is 15 amino acids. V dropped 5 bases and J dropped 4; count of bases not matched to a gene: 11. The CDR3 DNA follows: TGTGCCAGCAGTGAAGACCAGGGGGTGGGCACTGAAGCTTTCTTT. Translating it yields CASSEDQGVGTEAFF.

This sequence joins TRBV6-5 and TRBJ1-6, with TRBD1 matching over 9 bases. The germline V gene encodes CDR1 MNHEY and CDR2 SVGAGI. This CDR3 region has 14 residues. V gave up 6 bases and J gave up 6 bases; unmatched junction bases: 3. DNA for the CDR3: TGTGCCAGCAGGGAGGACAGGGGTAATTCACCCCTCCACTTT. Translation: CASREDRGNSPLHF.

In this sample, this clonotype turned up once. The gene calls are TRBV4-1 and TRBJ1-2; D is undetermined. The ends were cut back, 0 bases at V and 8 bases at J, with 10 bases in the middle. The CDR3 runs to 13 residues. CDR1 MGHRA and CDR2 YSYEKL come from the germline V gene. CDR3 protein: CASSQETFGGYTF. CDR3 DNA: TGCGCCAGCAGCCAAGAGACTTTCGGAGGCTACACCTTC.

This clonotype was picked up many times. The chain is built from TRBV7-2 and TRBJ1-5; TRBD1 is a possible D gene (5 bases). Between the trimmed V and J ends, which lost 4 bases and 4 bases, there was a span of 11 bases. The CDR3 sequence is 14 residues long. From germline, CDR1 is SGHTA and CDR2 FQGNSA. The DNA of the CDR3 is TGTGCCAGCAGCTGGGACGCTGCGAATCAGCCCCAGCATTTT. Its translation is CASSWDAANQPQHF.

This clonotype was picked up a small number of times. This chain's CDR3 is CSARSARDSAETQYF. The CDR3 DNA follows: TGCAGTGCTAGGTCCGCCCGGGACTCGGCGGAGACCCAGTACTTC. The chain carries TRBV20-1 and TRBJ2-5; possibly TRBD2 for D (6 bases). The germline gives CDR1 DFQATT, CDR2 SNEGSKA (reference sequence). The CDR3 covers 15 residues. V was shortened by 3 bases and J by 5 bases, with 19 bases between the two germline ends.

This clonotype has at least ten counts. The chain joins TRBV12-3 or TRBV12-4 to TRBJ1-1; D is unresolved. Trimming stripped 5 bases from V and 2 bases from J, with 6 bases between. The CDR3 extends over 12 amino acids. The DNA for the CDR3 is TGTGCCAGCAGTCCCTCTAACACTGAAGCTTTCTTT. Its protein product is CASSPSNTEAFF.

This chain joins TRBV10-3 and TRBJ2-3; D is uncertain. The germline CDR1 and CDR2 sequences are ENHRY and SYGVKD. V was clipped by 0 bases and J by 2 bases, with 3 bases between them. The CDR3 is made up of 13 amino acids. CDR3 nucleotide sequence: TGTGCCATCAGTGAGTCGGACACAGATACGCAGTATTTT. This gives the protein CAISESDTDTQYF.